This entry features one T cell receptor (beta chain) sequence. The antigen is unknown. The germline gives CDR1 SNHLY, CDR2 FYNNEI. This CDR3 has 15 amino acids. The V gene lost 8 bases and the J gene lost 0 bases, with 13 bases spanning the gap. The sample is drawn from a study of identical twins. Study findings and constraints: Abundant cord blood beta clonotypes carried fewer insertions; memory repertoires showed none.

cDNA molecules carried unique molecular identifiers, and template switching added a universal primer site. TCRdb reanalysed the 5' RACE reads using MiXCR and keeps one entry per CDR3 protein. The table lists more than 1.5 million distinct CDR3 sequences, less than 35% of them singletons. The TCR was taken from a newborn girl in good health. Sequencing input: cord blood. V usage is TRBV2 and J usage is TRBJ1-4, with D uncertain. CDR3 region: CASRSSLATNEKLFF. The CDR3 DNA is TGTGCCAGCCGCTCCTCACTTGCAACTAATGAAAAACTGTTTTTT.